One and the same sample provided the 21 T cell receptor beta chains below, sequenced in a study of cytomegalovirus exposure and HLA in healthy donors. In the PCR, 60 Vbeta and 13 Jbeta primers were used. The protocol was immunoSEQ multiplex PCR, while the TCRdb copy is restricted to in-frame clones and leaves out a portion. The table shows about 180,000 clones, with 78% occurring only once. Material: PBMCs. The receptors shown here come from a woman aged 45 to 65 in good health and CMV-seropositive.

The chain carries TRBV27 and TRBJ2-1, with D perhaps TRBD1 (6 bases). Germline CDR1 is MNHEY and CDR2 is SMNVEV (reference sequence). V was cut by 5 bases and J by 6 bases, with 17 bases left in between. The CDR3 covers 15 residues. The DNA for the CDR3 is TGTGCCAGCAGTAACCGACAGGTTTGGAGCAATGAGCAGTTCTTC. It codes for CASSNRQVWSNEQFF.

This clone was detected only a few times. The chain links TRBV10-3 to TRBJ1-3; 7 nucleotides align to TRBD1. The V gene's germline CDR1 is ENHRY and CDR2 SYGVKD. This CDR3 region has 14 residues. V lost 6 bases, J lost 0 bases, and 2 bases stayed unmatched. The DNA for the CDR3 is TGTGCCATCAGGGGGACAGCCTCTGGAAACACCATATATTTT. Protein product: CAIRGTASGNTIYF.

The chain employs TRBV7-9 and TRBJ1-4; D is perhaps TRBD1 (5 bases). The ends were cut back, 5 bases at V and 8 bases at J, with 15 bases in the middle. Germline V gives CDR1 SEHNR, CDR2 FQNEAQ (reference sequence). This CDR3 is built from 14 residues. CDR3: CASSPGGAGEKLFF. The CDR3 nucleotides are TGTGCCAGCAGCCCCGGAGGGGCAGGGGAAAAACTGTTTTTT.

This sequence joins TRBV19 and TRBJ2-3; TRBD2 aligns across 7 bases. From germline, CDR1 is LNHDA and CDR2 SQIVND (reference sequence). CDR3 length: 13 residues. J gave up 4 bases and V 6 bases, and 4 bases lay outside the gene matches. CDR3 nucleotides: TGTGCCAGTAGAATGGCGGGGGCAGATACGCAGTATTTT. It yields the protein CASRMAGADTQYF.

The chain employs TRBV5-6 and TRBJ1-2; no definite D call. The CDR3 runs 15 residues. CDR1 SGHDT and CDR2 YYEEEE come from the germline V gene. The V end was cut by 0 bases, the J end by 4 bases, with 13 bases between. The CDR3 loop reads CASSLATVGSYGYTF. For the CDR3, the DNA is TGTGCCAGCAGCTTGGCCACGGTAGGGAGCTATGGCTACACCTTC.

V gene TRBV11-3 combines with J gene TRBJ2-2; a possible D gene is TRBD1 (6 bases). Germline lookup yields CDR1 SGHNT and CDR2 YENEEA. Trimming took 5 bases from V and 4 from J, leaving 8 bases between them. The CDR3 length is 13 residues. The CDR3 is CASSGGPTGELFF. The CDR3 DNA reads TGTGCCAGCAGCGGGGGCCCCACCGGGGAGCTGTTTTTT. The whole variable domain, filled in from reference TRBV11-3 and TRBJ2-2, reads EAGVVQSPRYKIIEKKQPVAFWCNPISGHNTLYWYLQNLGQGPELLIRYENEEAVDDSQLPKDRFSAERLKGVDSTLKIQPAELGDSAVYLCASSGGPTGELFFGEGSRLTVL.

The V gene is TRBV6-1, the J gene TRBJ1-5; D is unclear. V lost 6 bases to trimming and J lost 16 bases, with 16 bases between them. The CDR3 totals 11 residues. In germline, CDR1 is MNHNS, CDR2 SASEGT. CDR3 in amino acids: CASRGGVHYHF. DNA of the CDR3: TGTGCCAGCAGGGGTGGAGTCCACTACCATTTT.

V usage is TRBV4-2 and J usage is TRBJ2-1; 8 bases map to TRBD2. Germline-derived CDR1 and CDR2 are LGHNA and YNFKEQ. V lost 1 base, J lost 0 bases, and 8 bases stayed unmatched. The CDR3 sequence is 18 residues long. CDR3 region: CASSQAGTGGSSYNEQFF. CDR3 nucleotide sequence: TGTGCCAGCAGCCAAGCGGGGACGGGGGGGAGCTCCTACAATGAGCAGTTCTTC.

V and J are TRBV6-1 and TRBJ1-5; TRBD1 is a possible D gene (6 bases). The ends were cut back, 4 bases at V and 2 bases at J, with 9 bases in the middle. Germline-derived CDR1 and CDR2 are MNHNS and SASEGT. The CDR3 runs to 14 residues. This CDR3 is CASSASGGNQPQHF. The CDR3 coding sequence is TGTGCCAGCAGTGCATCAGGGGGCAATCAGCCCCAGCATTTT.

V gene TRBV25-1 combines with J gene TRBJ2-1, with D perhaps matching TRBD1 (6 bases). The CDR3 sequence is 15 residues long. Per germline, CDR1 MGHDK and CDR2 SYGVNS. V shed 5 bases and J shed 0 bases, with 11 bases lying between them. The CDR3 DNA sequence: TGTGCCAGCAGTTCCAGGGGCCTCTCCTACAATGAGCAGTTCTTC. Amino acids: CASSSRGLSYNEQFF. Full variable domain (missing parts from reference TRBV25-1 and TRBJ2-1): EADIYQTPRYLVIGTGKKITLECSQTMGHDKMYWYQQDPGMELHLIHYSYGVNSTEKGDLSSESTVSRIRTEHFPLTLESARPSHTSQYLCASSSRGLSYNEQFFGPGTRLTVL.

The rearrangement links TRBV5-1 to TRBJ2-7, with TRBD2 as a possible D gene (5 bases). CDR1 is SGHRS and CDR2 is YFSETQ in the germline V gene. The CDR3 loop spans 16 amino acids. Trimming stripped 0 bases from V and 0 bases from J, with 13 bases between. The CDR3 region is CASSLDPGKSSYEQYF. The CDR3 DNA is TGCGCCAGCAGCTTGGATCCCGGGAAGAGCTCCTACGAGCAGTACTTC.

The chain combines TRBV10-3 with TRBJ2-7, with 15 bases identical to TRBD2. With 6 bases clipped from V and 5 bases from J, the junction kept 8 bases outside the gene matches. The germline V gene has CDR1 ENHRY and CDR2 SYGVKD. The length of the CDR3 is 16 residues. The CDR3 bases are TGTGCCATCAGGAGGACTAGCGGGGGGGTAGTAAACGAGCAGTACTTC. The encoded protein is CAIRRTSGGVVNEQYF.

This clone showed up just once. J is TRBJ2-5 and V is TRBV11-2; 7 bases line up with TRBD1. Germline CDR1 is SGHAT and CDR2 is FQNNGV. V was clipped by 5 bases and J by 3 bases; unmatched bases: 21. The CDR3 runs 19 residues. The CDR3 protein is CASSPRTGLGLPAEETQYF. Here the CDR3 DNA reads TGTGCCAGCAGCCCACGGACAGGCTTGGGCCTACCAGCCGAAGAGACCCAGTACTTC.

The DNA of the CDR3 is TGCACCAGCAGCTCGATTCCGGGACAGGGGGTTGGCGAGCAGTTCTTC. Residues: CTSSSIPGQGVGEQFF. V gene TRBV1 combines with J gene TRBJ2-1; whether TRBD1, the table's D call, matches the DNA was not checked. TRBV1 is termed a pseudogene. There are 16 residues in the CDR3.

This chain uses TRBV5-1 with TRBJ1-1; D unresolved. The CDR3 loop spans 15 amino acids. Trimming cost V 0 bases and J 7 bases, with 16 bases left between them. Germline values: CDR1 SGHRS, CDR2 YFSETQ. Here the CDR3 reads CASSLGGTSTIEAFF. The DNA for the CDR3 is TGCGCCAGCAGCTTGGGCGGCACATCGACGATTGAAGCTTTCTTT. Full variable domain (outside the CDR3, taken from reference TRBV5-1 and TRBJ1-1): KAGVTQTPRYLIKTRGQQVTLSCSPISGHRSVSWYQQTPGQGLQFLFEYFSETQRNKGNFPGRFSGRQFSNSRSEMNVSTLELGDSALYLCASSLGGTSTIEAFFGQGTRLTVV.

This rearrangement joins TRBV6-5 to TRBJ1-2; 8 nucleotides align to TRBD1. The germline gives CDR1 MNHEY, CDR2 SVGAGI. Trimming cost V 2 bases and J 8 bases; bases outside gene matches: 13. The CDR3 has 16 residues. CDR3 sequence: CASSYSLTGDPKGYTF. CDR3 nucleotides: TGTGCCAGCAGTTACAGCTTGACAGGGGACCCTAAGGGCTACACCTTC.

This chain connects TRBV5-1 to TRBJ2-3; the D gene is possibly TRBD2 (6 bases). CDR1 SGHRS and CDR2 YFSETQ come from the germline V gene. V dropped 1 base and J dropped 4 bases, with 16 bases sitting between them. The CDR3 runs 16 residues. CDR3 DNA sequence: TGCGCCAGCAGCTTGAATAGCGGTTCCTCAGCAGATACGCAGTATTTT. Its translation is CASSLNSGSSADTQYF.

This chain joins TRBV9 and TRBJ1-6; D unclear. Per germline, CDR1 SGDLS and CDR2 YYNGEE. Trimming left V 5 bases short and J 9 bases short, with 12 bases between. The CDR3 is 13 residues long. This chain's CDR3 is CASRGARGSPLHF. CDR3 bases: TGTGCCAGCAGAGGTGCTCGGGGTTCACCCCTCCACTTT.

The chain uses TRBV5-1 and TRBJ1-6; no firm D call. V shed 0 bases and J shed 13 bases, with 8 bases lying between them. CDR3 size: 12 residues. Germline V gene lookup returns CDR1 SGHRS and CDR2 YFSETQ. The chain's CDR3 is CASSLAAGPLHF. CDR3 nucleotide sequence: TGCGCCAGCAGCTTGGCCGCCGGGCCCCTCCACTTT.

The V call is TRBV28, the J call TRBJ1-4, with TRBD1 matching over 7 bases. The V segment lost 9 bases and the J segment 6 bases; nucleotides outside the gene matches: 10. CDR1 MDHEN and CDR2 SYDVKM come from the germline V gene. The CDR3 is 14 amino acids. This chain's CDR3 is CASATGDSYEKLFF. CDR3 nucleotide sequence: TGTGCCAGTGCTACCGGGGACAGCTATGAAAAACTGTTTTTT.

This chain joins TRBV30 and TRBJ2-7; no clear D gene. Germline CDR1 is GTSNPN and CDR2 is SVGIG (reference sequence). Trimming stripped 4 bases from V and 3 bases from J, with 7 bases between. The CDR3 is 11 amino acids. The CDR3 reads CAWNRNYEQYF. CDR3 coding DNA: TGTGCCTGGAACAGAAACTACGAGCAGTACTTC.